A selection of T cell receptor beta chains follows, all from one sample in a study of beta chain features in type 1 diabetes. Assay: immunoSEQ multiplex PCR; the TCRdb copy retains only in-frame clones and omits some. Of some 400,000 clones listed, over 13% are singletons. Sample: naive CD4+ T cells from blood. The receptor set was obtained from a woman aged 18-29 years in good health. CDR3s include the opening cysteine and the closing phenylalanine or tryptophan. The D gene is left open where the match is weak. Some rows have no size entry. The others give once, few or many, or a class for an expanded clone.

clone_size,j_call,v_call,d_call,cdr3_aa,cdr3_nt
-,TRBJ2-7,TRBV18,TRBD2,CASSPGEGEQYF,TGTGCCAGCTCACCAGGGGAGGGCGAGCAGTACTTC
-,TRBJ2-7,TRBV23-1,TRBD2,CASTRPGGYEQYF,TGCGCCAGCACTCGGCCGGGGGGCTACGAGCAGTACTTC
-,TRBJ2-7,TRBV29-1,TRBD2,CSVAGLAAYEQYF,TGCAGCGTTGCGGGACTAGCGGCCTACGAGCAGTACTTC
-,TRBJ2-7,TRBV27,TRBD2,CASSLSASGRVQGSYEQYF,TGTGCCAGCAGTTTATCGGCTAGCGGGAGGGTACAAGGCTCCTACGAGCAGTACTTC
few,TRBJ2-7,TRBV6-4,TRBD2,CASSFGEGYEQYF,TGTGCCAGCAGTTTCGGGGAGGGATACGAGCAGTACTTC
-,TRBJ2-2,TRBV7-9,-,CASTKGASANTGELFF,TGTGCCAGCACCAAAGGAGCTAGCGCGAACACCGGGGAGCTGTTTTTT
-,TRBJ1-5,TRBV18,-,CASSPQGGDQPQHF,TGTGCCAGCTCACCACAGGGCGGGGATCAGCCCCAGCATTTT
few,TRBJ1-5,TRBV27,-,CASGRVKGNQPQHF,TGTGCCAGCGGCCGGGTTAAGGGCAATCAGCCCCAGCATTTT
few,TRBJ1-1,TRBV28,-,CASTPGTLRTEAFF,TGTGCCAGCACTCCTGGGACTTTGAGGACTGAAGCTTTCTTT
few,TRBJ2-1,TRBV11-2,TRBD2,CASSLGASGSSYNEQFF,TGTGCCAGCAGCTTAGGGGCTAGCGGGAGCTCCTACAATGAGCAGTTCTTC
-,TRBJ2-2,TRBV4-2,TRBD2,CASSQGIAGYANTGELFF,TGTGCCAGCAGCCAAGGGATAGCGGGATATGCGAACACCGGGGAGCTGTTTTTT
few,TRBJ1-2,TRBV28,-,CASSRHWENGYTF,TGTGCCAGCAGCCGACATTGGGAGAATGGCTACACCTTC
few,TRBJ2-1,TRBV7-9,-,CASHGPAHNEQFF,TGTGCCAGCCATGGGCCAGCACACAATGAGCAGTTCTTC
few,TRBJ2-2,TRBV4-1,TRBD2,CASSQRTSGALTGELFF,TGCGCCAGCAGCCAACGGACTAGCGGGGCGCTCACCGGGGAGCTGTTTTTT
-,TRBJ1-5,TRBV20-1,-,CSVADQPQHF,TGCAGTGTCGCGGATCAGCCCCAGCATTTT
few,TRBJ2-7,TRBV4-3,TRBD2,CASSQGVGRRYEQYF,TGCGCCAGCAGCCAAGGGGTCGGGAGGCGCTACGAGCAGTACTTC
-,TRBJ2-7,TRBV5-1,-,CASSIGALGEQYF,TGCGCCAGCAGCATAGGGGCTCTGGGGGAGCAGTACTTC
-,TRBJ2-5,TRBV7-9,TRBD2,CASSLPLAAQETQYF,TGTGCCAGCAGCTTACCGCTAGCGGCCCAAGAGACCCAGTACTTC
-,TRBJ2-1,TRBV28,TRBD1,CASSGQAKVDNEQFF,TGTGCCAGCAGTGGACAGGCTAAAGTAGACAATGAGCAGTTCTTC
-,TRBJ2-7,TRBV20-1,-,CSAGRGEQYF,TGCAGTGCTGGGCGAGGGGAGCAGTACTTC
-,TRBJ2-1,TRBV14,TRBD2,CASSPAGLALYNEQFF,TGTGCCAGCAGCCCTGCGGGACTAGCGCTATACAATGAGCAGTTCTTC
few,TRBJ1-2,TRBV6-5,TRBD1,CASSLRQGNYGYTF,TGTGCCAGCAGCCTCCGACAGGGCAACTATGGCTACACCTTC
-,TRBJ2-7,TRBV28,-,CASSLDRGGSYEQYF,TGTGCCAGCAGTCTTGACCGAGGCGGCTCCTACGAGCAGTACTTC
few,TRBJ2-5,TRBV18,-,CASSPDSGRAGETQYF,TGTGCCAGCTCACCAGATAGCGGCCGCGCGGGGGAGACCCAGTACTTC
-,TRBJ2-1,TRBV29-1,TRBD1,CSVNYRDSYNEQFF,TGCAGCGTCAACTACCGGGACAGCTACAATGAGCAGTTCTTC
-,TRBJ2-5,TRBV28,-,CASSLRGQETQYF,TGTGCCAGCAGCCTTAGGGGCCAAGAGACCCAGTACTTC
few,TRBJ2-3,TRBV2,-,CASRDNTDTQYF,TGTGCCAGCAGGGACAACACAGATACGCAGTATTTT
-,TRBJ1-1,TRBV18,TRBD1,CASSPLAGQGHTEAFF,TGTGCCAGCTCACCACTCGCGGGACAGGGTCACACTGAAGCTTTCTTT
few,TRBJ2-3,TRBV30,TRBD2,CAWESGRAIDTQYF,TGTGCCTGGGAGAGCGGGAGGGCCATAGATACGCAGTATTTT
few,TRBJ2-1,TRBV6-1,TRBD2,CASSGSLAGAYNEQFF,TGTGCCAGCAGTGGGTCTCTAGCGGGGGCCTACAATGAGCAGTTCTTC
-,TRBJ2-1,TRBV11-1,TRBD2,CASRRTSGKDRNEQFF,TGTGCCAGCAGGCGGACTAGCGGGAAGGATCGGAATGAGCAGTTCTTC
few,TRBJ2-2,TRBV11-2,-,CASSSGRPNTGELFF,TGTGCCAGCAGCTCAGGGAGGCCTAACACCGGGGAGCTGTTTTTT
-,TRBJ2-1,TRBV6-1,TRBD2,CASSASETSGNEQFF,TGTGCCAGCAGTGCTTCGGAGACTAGCGGCAATGAGCAGTTCTTC
few,TRBJ1-1,TRBV5-1,-,CASTPALHLNTEAFF,TGCGCCAGCACCCCTGCTTTACATCTGAACACTGAAGCTTTCTTT
-,TRBJ1-5,TRBV7-9,-,CASSLGEGYQPQHF,TGTGCCAGCAGCTTAGGAGAGGGTTATCAGCCCCAGCATTTT
-,TRBJ2-7,TRBV4-1,-,CASSQDQGTLPRQYF,TGCGCCAGCAGCCAAGATCAGGGTACTTTGCCTCGGCAGTACTTC
-,TRBJ2-1,TRBV11-2,TRBD2,CASSLVGGRALNEQFF,TGTGCCAGCAGCTTAGTCGGCGGGAGGGCCTTGAATGAGCAGTTCTTC
-,TRBJ1-3,TRBV28,TRBD1,CASSLKGQRYF,TGTGCCAGCAGTTTGAAGGGACAGCGATATTTT
few,TRBJ1-1,TRBV7-8,-,CASSPMGALNTEAFF,TGTGCCAGCAGCCCCATGGGGGCCCTGAACACTGAAGCTTTCTTT
few,TRBJ2-1,TRBV10-3,-,CAISNPFSGINEQFF,TGTGCCATCAGTAATCCGTTTTCCGGGATCAATGAGCAGTTCTTC
-,TRBJ1-5,TRBV5-6,-,CASTKRGSNQPQHF,TGTGCCAGCACCAAACGCGGTAGCAATCAGCCCCAGCATTTT
-,TRBJ1-2,TRBV5-1,TRBD1,CASSLGQGDYGYTF,TGCGCCAGCAGCTTAGGACAGGGGGACTATGGCTACACCTTC
few,TRBJ2-5,TRBV5-1,-,CASSLGAGGGETQYF,TGCGCCAGCAGCTTGGGAGCCGGCGGAGGGGAGACCCAGTACTTC
few,TRBJ1-2,TRBV7-2,TRBD1,CASSLAGTGITF,TGTGCCAGCAGCTTAGCCGGGACAGGGATCACCTTC
-,TRBJ2-7,TRBV27,TRBD1,CASSTGRLRDRVDEQYF,TGTGCCAGCAGTACGGGTAGACTCCGGGACAGGGTCGACGAGCAGTACTTC
-,TRBJ2-1,TRBV5-1,TRBD2,CASSLSGRASEQFF,TGCGCCAGCAGCTTGAGCGGGAGGGCCAGTGAGCAGTTCTTC
few,TRBJ1-2,TRBV30,-,CAWTLLRDIGYTF,TGTGCCTGGACCCTACTCCGGGACATCGGCTACACCTTC
-,TRBJ2-4,TRBV28,-,CASSLSGLAKNIQYF,TGTGCCAGCAGTTTATCCGGTTTAGCCAAAAACATTCAGTACTTC